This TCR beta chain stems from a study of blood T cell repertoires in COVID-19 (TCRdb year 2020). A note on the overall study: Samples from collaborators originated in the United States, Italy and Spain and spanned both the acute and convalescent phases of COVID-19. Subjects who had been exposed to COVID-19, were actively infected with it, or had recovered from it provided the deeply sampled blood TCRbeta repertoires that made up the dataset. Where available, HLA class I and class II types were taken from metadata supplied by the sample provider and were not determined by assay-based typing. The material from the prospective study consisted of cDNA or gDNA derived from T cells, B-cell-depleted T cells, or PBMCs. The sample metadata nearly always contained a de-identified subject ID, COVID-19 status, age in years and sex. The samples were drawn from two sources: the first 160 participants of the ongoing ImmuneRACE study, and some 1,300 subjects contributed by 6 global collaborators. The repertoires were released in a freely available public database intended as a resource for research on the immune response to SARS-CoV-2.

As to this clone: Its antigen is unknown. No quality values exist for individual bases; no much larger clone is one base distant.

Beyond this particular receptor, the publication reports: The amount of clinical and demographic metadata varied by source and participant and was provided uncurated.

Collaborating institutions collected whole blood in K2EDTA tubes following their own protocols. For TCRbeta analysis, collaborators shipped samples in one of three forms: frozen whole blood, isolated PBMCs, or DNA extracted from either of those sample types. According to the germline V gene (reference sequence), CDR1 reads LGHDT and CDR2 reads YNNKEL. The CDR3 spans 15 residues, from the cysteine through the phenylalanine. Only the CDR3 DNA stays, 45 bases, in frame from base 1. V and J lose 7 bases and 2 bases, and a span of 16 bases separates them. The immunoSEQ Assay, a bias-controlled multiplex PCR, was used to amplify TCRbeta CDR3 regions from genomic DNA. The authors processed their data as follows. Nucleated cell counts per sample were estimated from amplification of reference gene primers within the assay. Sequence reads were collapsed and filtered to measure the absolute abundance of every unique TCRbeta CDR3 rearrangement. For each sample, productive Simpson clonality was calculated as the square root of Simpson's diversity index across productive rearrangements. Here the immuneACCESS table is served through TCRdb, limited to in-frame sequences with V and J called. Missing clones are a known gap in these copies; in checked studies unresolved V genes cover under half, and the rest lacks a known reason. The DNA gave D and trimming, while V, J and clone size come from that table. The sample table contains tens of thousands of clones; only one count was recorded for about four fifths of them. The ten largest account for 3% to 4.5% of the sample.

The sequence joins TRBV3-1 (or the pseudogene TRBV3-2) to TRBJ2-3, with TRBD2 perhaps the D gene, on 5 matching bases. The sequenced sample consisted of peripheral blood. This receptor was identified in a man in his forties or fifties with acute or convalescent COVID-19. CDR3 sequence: CASMGDSRFTDTQYF. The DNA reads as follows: TGTGCCAGCATGGGAGATAGCCGATTCACAGATACGCAGTATTTT.